The 31 T cell receptor beta chains reported below all come from one sample, sequenced in a study of T-cell memory formation after mild COVID-19 (dated by TCRdb to about 2021). The protocol used for the library was 5' RACE. Sequencing was performed on an Illumina NovaSeq 6000. TCRdb trimmed the raw reads at Q25, called clones with MiXCR and kept productive beta chains. Rows with a matching CDR3 protein are joined into one entry that keeps the most common DNA and genes. Recorded for this sample are under 550,000 distinct CDR3 sequences; under 20% of them occurred a single time. Together, the top ten hold 20% to 25% of the sample. The sequenced material came from PBMCs or a T cell subset sorted from them (not recorded which). The receptor set was obtained from a man younger than 35 who had mild COVID-19 (a few samples of this study predate the infection). The sample titles of this study are shuffled in the database, so cell type and time point are left out; the donor was told from shared clones.

This clonotype occurred a few times. V gene TRBV29-1 combines with J gene TRBJ1-1, with a weak D call TRBD1 (5 bases). V lost 4 bases, J lost 5 bases, and 8 bases lay in between. Germline loops: CDR1 SQVTM, CDR2 ANQGSEA. The CDR3 loop spans 11 amino acids. The CDR3 sequence is CSVAGLTEAFF. The CDR3 DNA follows: TGCAGCGTTGCAGGGTTGACTGAAGCTTTCTTT. The variable domain in full, completed from reference TRBV29-1 and TRBJ1-1, reads SAVISQKPSRDICQRGTSLTIQCQVDSQVTMMFWYRQQPGQSLTLIATANQGSEATYESGFVIDKFPISRPNLTFSTLTVSNMSPEDSSIYLCSVAGLTEAFFGQGTRLTVV.

The J gene is TRBJ1-1, the V gene TRBV7-8; D is possibly TRBD1 (5 bases). Germline CDR1 is SGHVS and CDR2 is FQNEAQ. This CDR3 spans 15 amino acids. Trimming removed 3 bases at V and 3 bases at J, with 14 bases between. The CDR3 spells CASSFRVLLDTEAFF. The CDR3 DNA reads as TGTGCCAGCAGCTTCAGGGTGCTATTGGACACTGAAGCTTTCTTT.

This clonotype was counted only a few times. The chain carries TRBV25-1 and TRBJ2-2; the match to TRBD1 covers 7 bases. The V segment lost 4 bases and the J segment 0 bases; nucleotides outside the gene matches: 8. The CDR3 contains 17 residues. Germline CDR1 MGHDK, CDR2 SYGVNS. The CDR3 DNA reads as TGTGCCAGCAGTGCTCCCCATGGGACAGCGAACACCGGGGAGCTGTTTTTT. Its protein product is CASSAPHGTANTGELFF.

The V call is TRBV5-1, the J call TRBJ1-4, with TRBD1 matching over 9 bases. Germline trimming cut 4 bases from V and 8 bases from J; bases unmatched to any gene: 9. The CDR3 loop spans 15 amino acids. From germline, CDR1 is SGHRS and CDR2 YFSETQ. In DNA, the CDR3 is TGCGCCAGCAGCCTGGGGACAGGGCCGGGGGAAAAACTGTTTTTT. It encodes CASSLGTGPGEKLFF.

The chain carries TRBV9 and TRBJ2-3; TRBD2 matches 9 bases. J was trimmed by 1 base and V by 0 bases; bases with no gene match: 9. CDR3 size: 18 residues. CDR1 is SGDLS, CDR2 YYNGEE, per germline. As DNA, the CDR3 is TGTGCCAGCAGCGTAGAACGAGGTAGCGGGGGACGCACAGATACGCAGTATTTT. Translated, it gives CASSVERGSGGRTDTQYF. The whole variable domain, filled in from reference TRBV9 and TRBJ2-3, reads DSGVTQTPKHLITATGQRVTLRCSPRSGDLSVYWYQQSLDQGLQFLIQYYNGEERAKGNILERFSAQQFPDLHSELNLSSLELGDSALYFCASSVERGSGGRTDTQYFGPGTRLTVL.

The V call is TRBV7-7, the J call TRBJ2-5; 15 nucleotides line up with TRBD2. Germline trimming cut 4 bases from V and 5 bases from J; bases unmatched to any gene: 8. The CDR3 totals 17 residues. The germline CDR1 and CDR2 sequences are SSHAT and FNYEAQ (reference sequence). The CDR3 protein is CASSSWTSGGAGETQYF. For the CDR3, the DNA is TGTGCCAGCAGCTCCTGGACTAGCGGGGGGGCAGGGGAGACCCAGTACTTC.

This clonotype was seen a handful of times. The gene calls are TRBV10-2 and TRBJ1-4; D not resolved. CDR3 length: 13 residues. V shed 7 bases and J shed 8 bases, with 14 bases lying between them. The V gene's germline CDR1 is WSHSY and CDR2 SAAADI. The CDR3 region has the DNA TGCGCCAGCATGGGTCAGAAGGGCGAAAAACTGTTTTTT. This encodes CASMGQKGEKLFF.

The genes are TRBV5-1 and TRBJ2-1; 10 nucleotides agree with TRBD2. The CDR3 covers 15 residues. V shed 4 bases, J shed 6 bases, and the junction held 7 bases outside the gene matches. CDR1 SGHRS and CDR2 YFSETQ come from the germline V gene. For the CDR3, the DNA is TGCGCCAGCAGCCCAGAGCGGGGGGGCCTCAATGAGCAGTTCTTC. Translated, it gives CASSPERGGLNEQFF.

The V call is TRBV9, the J call TRBJ2-1; D may correspond to TRBD1 or TRBD2 (6 bases each). The CDR3 extends over 14 amino acids. The V gene lost 3 bases and the J gene lost 6 bases, with 13 bases spanning the gap. From germline, CDR1 is SGDLS and CDR2 YYNGEE. This CDR3 reads CASSAVGGGNEQFF. CDR3 in DNA: TGTGCCAGCAGCGCCGTTGGAGGGGGCAATGAGCAGTTCTTC. Looking up the rest from reference TRBV9 and TRBJ2-1 gives the full variable domain: DSGVTQTPKHLITATGQRVTLRCSPRSGDLSVYWYQQSLDQGLQFLIQYYNGEERAKGNILERFSAQQFPDLHSELNLSSLELGDSALYFCASSAVGGGNEQFFGPGTRLTVL.

This clonotype came up many times. This chain joins TRBV7-2 and TRBJ1-1; no firm D call. Germline V lookup: CDR1 SGHTA, CDR2 FQGNSA. The CDR3 contains 13 residues. Trimming pared 2 bases from V and 1 base from J, leaving 5 bases between. DNA of the CDR3: TGTGCCAGCAGCTTATTCGAGAACACTGAAGCTTTCTTT. Translated: CASSLFENTEAFF.

This clonotype was recorded at least ten times. This chain uses TRBV7-2 with TRBJ1-3; D is undetermined. CDR3 length: 15 amino acids. Germline V lookup: CDR1 SGHTA, CDR2 FQGNSA. Trimming stripped 1 base from V and 4 bases from J, with 11 bases between. The CDR3 sequence is CASSLVWVPGNTIYF. The CDR3 DNA follows: TGTGCCAGCAGCTTAGTTTGGGTACCCGGAAACACCATATATTTT.

This clonotype was picked up a small number of times. One end of the junction varies from germline; a read error may be responsible. J is TRBJ2-5 and V is TRBV7-7, with D possibly being TRBD1 (6 bases). CDR1 and CDR2 from the germline V gene are SSHAT and FNYEAQ (reference sequence). CDR3 length equals 16 residues. The CDR3 spells CASSLGDRRTVETQYF. The CDR3 nucleotides are TGTGCTAGCAGCTTAGGAGACCGAAGGACAGTGGAGACCCAGTACTTC.

A few counts support this clonotype. The rearrangement joins TRBV11-2 to TRBJ2-7, with a weak D call TRBD1 (5 bases). The V and J ends lost 1 base and 2 bases respectively, with 12 bases between them. Germline assignment: CDR1 SGHAT and CDR2 FQNNGV. CDR3 length equals 15 residues. The CDR3: CASSLGRVGPYEQYV. In nucleotides, the CDR3 is TGTGCCAGCAGCTTAGGCAGGGTTGGCCCCTACGAGCAGTACGTC.

A few counts support this clonotype. V gene TRBV5-5 combines with J gene TRBJ1-6; the match to TRBD1 covers 8 bases. J was trimmed by 9 bases and V by 6 bases; bases with no gene match: 5. The CDR3 runs 13 residues. Germline V gene lookup returns CDR1 SGHKS and CDR2 YYEKEE (reference sequence). The CDR3 sequence: CASTGQGGSPLHF. Here the CDR3 DNA reads TGTGCCAGCACAGGACAGGGTGGTTCACCCCTCCACTTT.

V is TRBV5-4 and J is TRBJ2-7, with D unclear. CDR3 length equals 12 residues. Germline assignment: CDR1 SGHNT and CDR2 YYREEE (reference sequence). The V end was cut by 2 bases, the J end by 3 bases, with 6 bases between. Written as DNA, the CDR3 is TGTGCCAGCAGCTTTCACGACTACGAGCAGTACTTC. It translates to CASSFHDYEQYF.

The gene calls are TRBV12-3 or TRBV12-4 and TRBJ2-4; 7 bases match TRBD2. The CDR3 contains 15 residues. The V gene end was trimmed by 8 bases and the J gene end by 0 bases; junction bases not matched to a gene: 7. CDR3 coding DNA: TGTGCCAGCGGAAGAGCGGGACTAGCCAAAAACATTCAGTACTTC. This sequence encodes CASGRAGLAKNIQYF.

This clonotype occurred a few times. CDR3 amino acids: CASSKGALTEAFF. CDR3 nucleotides: TGTGCCAGCAGTAAGGGGGCTCTCACTGAAGCTTTCTTT. The chain recombines TRBV7-3 with TRBJ1-1, with 7 bases matching TRBD1. The junction had 5 bases not matched to a gene; V was cut back by 6 bases and J by 4 bases. The CDR3 extends over 13 amino acids. Germline-derived CDR1 and CDR2 are SGHTA and FQGTGA.

This clonotype was seen more than once but under ten times. J is TRBJ2-3 and V is TRBV29-1; D uncertain. CDR1 and CDR2 from the germline V gene are SQVTM and ANQGSEA. This CDR3 has 14 amino acids. V shed 3 bases and J shed 1 base, with 11 bases lying between them. CDR3 bases: TGCAGCGTTGATATAAGGCAGGGCACAGATACGCAGTATTTT. Its translation: CSVDIRQGTDTQYF.

A few counts support this clonotype. The chain recombines TRBV4-2 with TRBJ1-2; D is unclear. The CDR3 consists of 14 residues. Trimming left V 0 bases short and J 3 bases short, with 8 bases between. Germline V gives CDR1 LGHNA, CDR2 YNFKEQ. CDR3 residues: CASSQDASYYGYTF. As DNA, the CDR3 is TGTGCCAGCAGCCAAGATGCCTCGTACTATGGCTACACCTTC.

In this sample, this clonotype turned up a few times. This sequence joins TRBV7-3 and TRBJ1-1; D might be TRBD1 (5 bases). V was pared by 6 bases and J by 6 bases, with 17 bases between. This CDR3 is built from 14 residues. Looked up from germline, CDR1 is SGHTA and CDR2 is FQGTGA. This CDR3 is CASRIMGGSAEAFF. The CDR3 DNA reads TGTGCCAGCAGGATCATGGGGGGGAGCGCTGAAGCTTTCTTT.

In this sample, this clonotype turned up many times. V is TRBV7-9 and J is TRBJ2-7; D is unclear. CDR1 is SEHNR and CDR2 is FQNEAQ in the germline V gene (reference sequence). The CDR3 runs 11 residues. With 5 bases removed from V and 6 bases from J, the gap between germline ends came to 8 bases. CDR3 loop: CASSPRLEQYF. In nucleotides, the CDR3 is TGTGCCAGCAGCCCGCGGCTCGAGCAGTACTTC.

This chain uses TRBV24-1 with TRBJ2-7, with 9 bases that match TRBD1. This CDR3 is 12 amino acids long. V was pared by 12 bases and J by 5 bases, with 7 bases of the junction left unmatched. Germline CDR1 reads KGHDR; CDR2 reads SFDVKD. As DNA, the CDR3 is TGTGCCCTCCGGGACAGGGAGAACGAGCAGTACTTC. Translated, it gives CALRDRENEQYF.

The genes are TRBV28 and TRBJ2-5; D might be TRBD2 (6 bases). The V gene's germline CDR1 is MDHEN and CDR2 SYDVKM. Trimming cost V 3 bases and J 11 bases, with 13 bases left between them. The CDR3 totals 12 residues. The CDR3 nucleotides read TGTGCCAGCAGTTTTCTGGGGGAGGAACAGTACTTC. Translated: CASSFLGEEQYF.

This clonotype was detected once. The chain employs TRBV25-1 and TRBJ2-3; 9 bases match TRBD1. The CDR3 has 16 amino acids. V lost 6 bases to trimming and J lost 5 bases; unmatched junction nucleotides: 12. Germline V gives CDR1 MGHDK, CDR2 SYGVNS. CDR3 loop: CASSHYRDRDRDTQYF. CDR3 in DNA: TGTGCCAGCAGCCACTACCGGGACAGGGACAGAGATACGCAGTATTTT. Full variable domain (rest looked up from reference TRBV25-1 and TRBJ2-3): EADIYQTPRYLVIGTGKKITLECSQTMGHDKMYWYQQDPGMELHLIHYSYGVNSTEKGDLSSESTVSRIRTEHFPLTLESARPSHTSQYLCASSHYRDRDRDTQYFGPGTRLTVL.

This chain joins TRBV5-4 and TRBJ1-1; D gene ambiguous. Germline V gene data show CDR1 as SGHNT and CDR2 as YYREEE (reference sequence). This CDR3 is 12 amino acids long. V shed 4 bases and J shed 2 bases, with 6 bases lying between them. CDR3 loop: CASSPENTEAFF. DNA of the CDR3: TGTGCCAGCAGCCCGGAAAACACTGAAGCTTTCTTT. The full variable domain, with the rest looked up from reference TRBV5-4 and TRBJ1-1, is ETGVTQSPTHLIKTRGQQVTLRCSSQSGHNTVSWYQQALGQGPQFIFQYYREEENGRGNFPPRFSGLQFPNYSSELNVNALELDDSALYLCASSPENTEAFFGQGTRLTVV.

This clonotype appeared a few times. V is TRBV2 and J is TRBJ2-7, with a tentative D call TRBD1 (6 bases). CDR3 size: 12 residues. Trimming left V 5 bases short and J 6 bases short, with 11 bases between. CDR1 SNHLY and CDR2 FYNNEI come from the germline V gene. The CDR3 reads CASSLQGSEQYF. The CDR3 DNA reads as TGTGCCAGCAGTCTACAGGGATCCGAGCAGTACTTC.

In this sample, this clonotype turned up a few times. V and J are TRBV2 and TRBJ2-5, with D possibly matching TRBD2 (6 bases). From germline, CDR1 is SNHLY and CDR2 FYNNEI. The CDR3 is made up of 14 amino acids. The V and J ends lost 6 bases and 1 base respectively, with 12 bases between them. CDR3 nucleotide sequence: TGTGCCAGCAGAGAGGGACTGACCCAAGAGACCCAGTACTTC. Its protein is CASREGLTQETQYF.

The rearrangement joins TRBV4-3 to TRBJ1-5; D not resolved. CDR1 is LGHNA and CDR2 is YSLEER in the germline V gene. V was cut by 1 base and J by 2 bases, with 12 bases left in between. The CDR3 has 16 amino acids. The chain's CDR3 is CASSQVWGAGNQPQHF. The CDR3 DNA reads TGCGCCAGCAGCCAAGTTTGGGGTGCGGGCAATCAGCCCCAGCATTTT.

In this sample, this clonotype turned up a few times. The V and J genes are TRBV20-1 and TRBJ2-7; 8 bases are shared with TRBD2. Germline V gives CDR1 DFQATT, CDR2 SNEGSKA (reference sequence). The CDR3 has 15 amino acids. V lost 1 base to trimming and J lost 7 bases; unmatched junction nucleotides: 12. CDR3 coding DNA: TGCAGTGCTAGAGCCAAGCGGGGGACAAGGGAGGAGCAGTACTTC. Translation: CSARAKRGTREEQYF.

The gene calls are TRBV18 and TRBJ2-7, with D perhaps TRBD2 (5 bases). V was cut by 5 bases and J by 6 bases, with 14 bases left in between. The CDR3 spans 13 residues. Germline loops: CDR1 KGHSH, CDR2 LQKENI. The DNA of the CDR3 is TGTGCCAGCTCAGGAGGACGTTCCAGCGAGCAGTACGTC. Protein product: CASSGGRSSEQYV.

The chain recombines TRBV6-1 with TRBJ1-2; D ambiguous. Germline assignment: CDR1 MNHNS and CDR2 SASEGT. V lost 3 bases and J lost 3, with 8 bases in between. The CDR3 is 13 residues long. The CDR3 bases are TGTGCCAGCAGTGATGGCCTGGACTATGGCTACACCTTC. This sequence encodes CASSDGLDYGYTF.